The 17 T cell receptor beta chains in this list originate from one sample, sequenced in a study of blood T cell repertoires in COVID-19. The assay was immunoSEQ multiplex PCR, and TCRdb's table has in-frame clones only and misses some. The repertoire holds 50,000 to 60,000 clones, approximately 90% seen once, with approximately 6.2% in the top ten. Sequencing input: peripheral blood. These receptors all come from a man aged 40-49 years with acute or convalescent COVID-19.

The V gene is TRBV25-1, the J gene TRBJ2-1; weak D call: TRBD2 (6 bases). Germline V gene sequence: CDR1 MGHDK, CDR2 SYGVNS. The CDR3 spans 15 residues. Trimming shortened V by 4 bases and J by 6 bases, and 16 bases separated the two germline ends. The CDR3 coding sequence is TGTGCCAGCAGTGCATCCGGGACTCCCATCAATGAGCAGTTCTTC. This gives the protein CASSASGTPINEQFF.

V gene TRBV6-4 combines with J gene TRBJ1-6; no clear D. V was cut by 3 bases and J by 7 bases, with 10 bases left in between. Germline V CDR1 and CDR2: MRHNA, SNTAGT. CDR3 size: 14 residues. DNA for the CDR3: TGTGCCAGCAGTGAACGGTTTATGAATTCACCCCTCCACTTT. Translating it yields CASSERFMNSPLHF.

This clone was detected a few times. The J gene is TRBJ1-1, the V gene TRBV11-2, with D possibly being TRBD1 (6 bases). Trimming cost V 3 bases and J 0 bases, with 8 bases left between them. The CDR3 has 14 amino acids. Per the germline V gene, CDR1 is SGHAT and CDR2 is FQNNGV. Written as DNA, the CDR3 is TGTGCCAGCAGCTTCGGGACATTGAACACTGAAGCTTTCTTT. Translated: CASSFGTLNTEAFF.

The chain uses TRBV24-1 and TRBJ2-5, with D possibly matching TRBD1 (6 bases). The ends were cut back, 9 bases at V and 0 bases at J, with 34 bases in the middle. The CDR3 extends over 21 amino acids. Germline-derived CDR1 and CDR2 are KGHDR and SFDVKD. This chain's CDR3 is CATGGGDTLNRERHHQETQYF. Here the CDR3 DNA reads TGTGCCACCGGAGGTGGGGACACACTAAACAGGGAACGGCACCACCAAGAGACCCAGTACTTC.

The rearrangement uses TRBV11-3 and TRBJ2-1; 7 positions agree with TRBD1. The germline V gene encodes CDR1 SGHNT and CDR2 YENEEA. Trimming took 5 bases from V and 2 from J; bases not matched to a gene: 6. The CDR3 consists of 15 residues. The CDR3, as DNA: TGTGCCAGCAGCCAAACAGGGGAAACCTACAATGAGCAGTTCTTC. It codes for CASSQTGETYNEQFF.

The chain employs TRBV5-1 and TRBJ1-1; perhaps TRBD1 as D (5 bases). Germline CDR1 reads SGHRS; CDR2 reads YFSETQ. The CDR3 is made up of 12 amino acids. Between the trimmed V and J ends, which lost 4 bases and 7 bases, there was a span of 11 bases. The CDR3 reads CASSRGDGEAFF. In DNA, the CDR3 is TGCGCCAGCAGCCGGGGGGACGGTGAAGCTTTCTTT.

This rearrangement joins TRBV7-9 to TRBJ2-4, with 11 bases lining up with TRBD2. Losses at the gene ends were 4 bases for V and 6 bases for J; bases not matched to a gene: 5. The CDR3 is 15 residues long. Germline CDR1 reads SEHNR; CDR2 reads FQNEAQ (reference sequence). The CDR3 DNA follows: TGTGCCAGCAGCTCAGTTAGCGGGAGGGGAAACATTCAGTACTTC. Its protein is CASSSVSGRGNIQYF.

The CDR3: CASSIRVTNTEAFF. In DNA form, the CDR3 reads TGTGCCAGCAGCATCAGGGTAACGAACACTGAAGCTTTCTTT. V is TRBV13 and J is TRBJ1-1; D is perhaps TRBD1 (5 bases). CDR1 is PRHDT, CDR2 FYEKMQ, per germline (reference sequence). The V end lost 5 bases, the J end lost 1 base, and 11 bases lay between the germline ends. The CDR3 totals 14 residues.

This chain links TRBV5-1 with TRBJ2-1; 9 bases map to TRBD2. Germline assignment: CDR1 SGHRS and CDR2 YFSETQ. V was pared by 0 bases and J by 0 bases, with 7 bases of the junction left unmatched. This CDR3 region has 18 residues. The CDR3 DNA follows: TGCGCCAGCAGCTTGGCGAGAAGCGGGAGGCTCTCCTACAATGAGCAGTTCTTC. Residues: CASSLARSGRLSYNEQFF.

The gene calls are TRBV18 and TRBJ1-4, with a possible D match to TRBD1 (6 bases). The germline gives CDR1 KGHSH, CDR2 LQKENI. The V gene lost 4 bases and the J gene lost 2 bases, with 8 bases spanning the gap. The CDR3 is 14 amino acids. The CDR3 sequence: CASSRGQTNEKLFF. The CDR3 DNA reads as TGTGCCAGCTCACGCGGACAGACTAATGAAAAACTGTTTTTT.

V and J are TRBV5-1 and TRBJ2-3; TRBD1 is a possible D gene (8 bases). This CDR3 spans 15 amino acids. Germline-derived CDR1 and CDR2 are SGHRS and YFSETQ. The V end lost 4 bases, the J end lost 4 bases, and 16 bases lay between the germline ends. The CDR3 protein is CASSPGGQVADTQYF. The DNA for the CDR3 is TGCGCCAGCAGCCCGGGGGGACAGGTTGCAGATACGCAGTATTTT.

The CDR3 reads CASSDRGIDEQYF. CDR3 in DNA: TGTGCCAGTTCCGACAGGGGTATCGACGAGCAGTACTTC. The rearrangement joins TRBV19 to TRBJ2-7; 8 bases match TRBD1. V shed 8 bases and J 5 bases; nucleotides not matched to a gene: 8. Germline-derived CDR1 and CDR2 are LNHDA and SQIVND (reference sequence). The CDR3 has 13 residues. Combining the CDR3 with reference TRBV19 and TRBJ2-7 gives the whole variable domain DGGITQSPKYLFRKEGQNVTLSCEQNLNHDAMYWYRQDPGQGLRLIYYSQIVNDFQKGDIAEGYSVSREKKESFPLTVTSAQKNPTAFYLCASSDRGIDEQYFGPGTRLTVT.

The rearrangement uses TRBV30 and TRBJ2-2, with D unclear. The germline gives CDR1 GTSNPN, CDR2 SVGIG (reference sequence). The CDR3 contains 16 residues. Trimming stripped 2 bases from V and 1 base from J, with 14 bases between. CDR3 residues: CAWSPRGRRNTGELFF. CDR3 coding DNA: TGTGCCTGGAGTCCCCGAGGAAGGCGGAACACCGGGGAGCTGTTTTTT.

The rearrangement links TRBV4-3 to TRBJ2-6, with TRBD1 matching over 7 bases. The V gene's germline CDR1 is LGHNA and CDR2 YSLEER. This CDR3 is built from 15 residues. V shed 4 bases, J shed 9 bases, and the junction held 9 bases outside the gene matches. The CDR3 region is CASSRRQGRDNVLTF. The DNA of the CDR3 is TGCGCCAGCAGCCGCCGACAGGGTCGAGACAACGTCCTGACTTTC.

The chain couples TRBV7-6 to TRBJ2-7, with 8 bases that match TRBD2. This CDR3 spans 16 amino acids. The V and J ends lost 1 base and 6 bases, in that order; junction bases with no gene match: 11. Looked up from germline, CDR1 is SGHVS and CDR2 is FNYEAQ. The CDR3 region has the DNA TGTGCCAGCAGCTTAGGAACCGGGGGGGCTGATTCCGAGCAGTACTTC. It specifies CASSLGTGGADSEQYF.

The chain uses TRBV1 and TRBJ2-5; the table's D call of TRBD2 was not tested on the DNA. TRBV1 is listed as a pseudogene. This CDR3 region has 14 residues. The CDR3 nucleotides are TGCACCAGCAGCGTGGGCGGGAGTGATGAGACCCAGTACTTC. It codes for CTSSVGGSDETQYF.

This chain links TRBV5-1 with TRBJ2-3; 8 bases align to TRBD2. Germline trimming cut 6 bases from V and 0 bases from J; bases unmatched to any gene: 3. This CDR3 region has 14 residues. Per germline, CDR1 SGHRS and CDR2 YFSETQ. CDR3 DNA sequence: TGCGCCAGCACCCGCGGGGGGAGCACAGATACGCAGTATTTT. This sequence encodes CASTRGGSTDTQYF. Full variable domain (rest looked up from reference TRBV5-1 and TRBJ2-3): KAGVTQTPRYLIKTRGQQVTLSCSPISGHRSVSWYQQTPGQGLQFLFEYFSETQRNKGNFPGRFSGRQFSNSRSEMNVSTLELGDSALYLCASTRGGSTDTQYFGPGTRLTVL.